This T cell receptor beta chain was obtained from a study of blood T cell repertoires in COVID-19. The overall study: Sources were T cells, B-cell-depleted T cells, or PBMCs; the material itself was cDNA or gDNA.

Data came from immunoSEQ multiplex PCR; TCRdb stores just in-frame clones and leaves some out. The table includes about 310,000 clones, approximately 90% detected once. Individuals drawn from under 30 US areas were roughly 18 to 89 years old. Cohort 3 recovery required two negative PCRs, clearance, or symptom resolution. CDR3 length equals 15 residues. CDR1 and CDR2 from the germline V gene are SNHLY and FYNNEI. The ends lost 6 bases at V and 0 bases at J; junction bases unmatched: 4. This TCR was sampled from a woman between 40 and 50 years old who had recovered from COVID-19. The V gene is TRBV2, the J gene TRBJ2-7; TRBD2 agrees at 11 bases. The sequenced material came from PBMCs or T cells enriched from blood (not recorded which). The chain's CDR3 is CASRATSGSSYEQYF. The CDR3 nucleotides read TGTGCCAGCAGGGCCACTAGCGGGAGCTCCTACGAGCAGTACTTC.